The clone carrying this T cell receptor beta chain occurred once. This CDR3 spans 14 amino acids. CDR1 SNHLY and CDR2 FYNNEI come from the germline V gene. The J segment lost 1 base and the V segment lost 7 bases, leaving 4 bases of the junction unmatched. These data belong to a study of blood T cell repertoires in COVID-19. All enrollees were about 18 to 90 years old and from approximately 25 US areas. The data were produced by immunoSEQ multiplex PCR, yet TCRdb's version contains in-frame clones alone and is incomplete. The sample consists of about 190,000 clones, around 80% of them appearing once. V and J are TRBV2 and TRBJ2-3; 8 bases are a match to TRBD1. Sequenced: PBMCs or T cells enriched from blood (not recorded which). The sequence was obtained from a woman between 45 and 60 years old with acute COVID-19. The CDR3 DNA reads TGTGCCAGCATTACGGGACAGGGCACAGATACGCAGTATTTT. Amino acids: CASITGQGTDTQYF.